The 25 T cell receptor beta chains below were found in one sample sequenced in a study of T cell repertoires in aging, cancer and after chemotherapy. Multiplex touch-down PCR with TRB-A/B primers amplified rearranged V-D-J TRB sequences. TCRdb processed the multiplex PCR reads anew with MiXCR; each CDR3 protein has one entry. In the table there are 2,000 or so distinct CDR3 sequences, 17% of which are singletons. Peripheral blood genomic DNA, not sorted cells or RNA, was the template. Sequences were obtained from blood. The receptors were gathered from a human donor with a solid tumor.

This clonotype ranks as medium-sized (0.01 to 0.1%). The V and J genes are TRBV5-4 and TRBJ2-1; TRBD2 matches 15 bases. Trimming at V came to 3 bases and at J to 8 bases, leaving 6 bases not matched to a gene. This CDR3 is built from 16 residues. Per germline, CDR1 SGHNT and CDR2 YYREEE (reference sequence). The CDR3 sequence is CASSSAGTSGRHEQFF. The CDR3 DNA reads as TGTGCCAGCAGCTCGGCCGGGACTAGCGGGAGGCATGAGCAGTTCTTC.

Judged by abundance, this clonotype is medium-sized. The chain is built from TRBV12-3 or TRBV12-4 and TRBJ2-7; 16 bases match TRBD2. CDR3 length: 17 residues. V was clipped by 6 bases and J by 5 bases; unmatched bases: 10. The CDR3 is CASSAGTSGRARDEQYF. The CDR3 coding sequence is TGTGCCAGCAGCGCCGGGACTAGCGGGAGGGCCAGGGACGAGCAGTACTTC.

The chain combines TRBV28 with TRBJ1-1, with a weak D call TRBD1 (5 bases). Looked up from germline, CDR1 is MDHEN and CDR2 is SYDVKM. The CDR3 sequence is 14 residues long. Trimming pared 8 bases from V and 0 bases from J, leaving 13 bases between. CDR3 amino acids: CASRDLPMNTEAFF. The DNA for the CDR3 is TGTGCCAGCCGGGACCTCCCAATGAACACTGAAGCTTTCTTT.

By frequency in the sample, this clonotype is medium-sized. The V and J genes are TRBV7-2 and TRBJ2-6; no firm D call. The V end was cut by 1 base, the J end by 0 bases, with 10 bases between. Germline loops: CDR1 SGHTA, CDR2 FQGNSA. The CDR3 sequence is 17 residues long. The CDR3 is CASSLGPVSSGANVLTF. Written as DNA, the CDR3 is TGTGCCAGCAGCTTAGGCCCGGTTAGCTCTGGGGCCAACGTCCTGACTTTC.

In this sample, this clonotype turned up a few times. The chain combines TRBV7-9 with TRBJ1-3, with unresolved D. V shed 8 bases and J shed 2 bases, with 16 bases lying between them. The germline V gene encodes CDR1 SEHNR and CDR2 FQNEAQ (reference sequence). This CDR3 is built from 15 residues. CDR3 sequence reads: CASPGRLSPGNTIYF. The CDR3 coding sequence is TGTGCCAGCCCCGGGAGGCTTAGTCCTGGAAACACCATATATTTT.

Sample share makes this clonotype medium-sized. This rearrangement joins TRBV20-1 to TRBJ2-1, with 14 bases identical to TRBD2. Germline loops: CDR1 DFQATT, CDR2 SNEGSKA (reference sequence). Losses at the gene ends were 6 bases for V and 1 base for J; bases not matched to a gene: 5. CDR3 size: 16 residues. The chain's CDR3 is CSATGLAGGSYNEQFF. CDR3 DNA sequence: TGCAGTGCAACCGGACTAGCGGGAGGATCCTACAATGAGCAGTTCTTC.

By sample share, this clonotype is medium-sized. The chain couples TRBV27 to TRBJ2-7; no reliable D call. The CDR3 runs 13 residues. Trimming stripped 4 bases from V and 3 bases from J, with 10 bases between. Germline loops: CDR1 MNHEY, CDR2 SMNVEV (reference sequence). CDR3 sequence reads: CASSSHTYYEQYF. In DNA form, the CDR3 reads TGTGCCAGCAGTTCACACACATACTACGAGCAGTACTTC.

Sample share makes this clonotype medium-sized. This chain joins TRBV30 and TRBJ1-2; D possibly corresponds to TRBD1 (5 bases). The CDR3 sequence is 14 residues long. Germline V gene lookup returns CDR1 GTSNPN and CDR2 SVGIG (reference sequence). The V gene lost 5 bases and the J gene lost 1 base, with 14 bases spanning the gap. CDR3 sequence (DNA): TGTGCCTGGGAATGGGGACCACTTAACTATGGCTACACCTTC. This gives the protein CAWEWGPLNYGYTF.

This clonotype is large within its sample. In DNA form, the CDR3 reads TGCAGCGGGAAATCACTAGCATACGAGGAGACCCAGTACTTC. It translates to CSGKSLAYEETQYF. The J gene is TRBJ2-5, the V gene TRBV29-1; perhaps TRBD2 as D (6 bases). Germline V gene data show CDR1 as SQVTM and CDR2 as ANQGSEA. The CDR3 length is 14 residues. V was cut by 7 bases and J by 5 bases, with 20 bases left in between.

This clonotype is labeled medium-sized. This chain links TRBV6-1 with TRBJ1-2; D uncertain. The V end lost 1 base, the J end lost 10 bases, and 7 bases lay between the germline ends. There are 11 residues in the CDR3. CDR1 is MNHNS and CDR2 is SASEGT in the germline V gene. CDR3 sequence reads: CASSEGGPYTF. The CDR3 DNA reads TGTGCCAGCAGTGAAGGTGGTCCCTACACCTTC.

V usage is TRBV11-2 and J usage is TRBJ2-5, with 10 bases fitting TRBD1. This CDR3 has 16 amino acids. Germline V lookup: CDR1 SGHAT, CDR2 FQNNGV. The trim removed 5 bases at V and 2 bases at J, leaving 8 bases unmatched. The CDR3 sequence is CASSGETGGIQETQYF. The DNA of the CDR3 is TGTGCCAGCAGCGGGGAGACAGGGGGCATACAAGAGACCCAGTACTTC.

By sample fraction, this clonotype is medium-sized (0.01 to 0.1%). The rearrangement joins TRBV4-2 to TRBJ1-4; D may be TRBD1 (6 bases). Germline V gene data show CDR1 as LGHNA and CDR2 as YNFKEQ. V was trimmed by 1 base and J by 6 bases, leaving 21 bases between them. CDR3 length: 18 residues. CDR3 nucleotides: TGTGCCAGCAGCCAAGTTCTGTCCCCTTACAGGGTTGATGAAAAACTGTTTTTT. It is translated as CASSQVLSPYRVDEKLFF.

By sample share, this clonotype is medium-sized (0.01 to 0.1%). Here the CDR3 DNA reads TGCAGTGCTCAGGGGCATTTAACCGGGGAGCTGTTTTTT. Amino acid sequence: CSAQGHLTGELFF. The chain has TRBV20-1 and TRBJ2-2, with a weak D call TRBD1 (6 bases). Germline CDR1 DFQATT, CDR2 SNEGSKA (reference sequence). V was pared by 5 bases and J by 5 bases, with 12 bases between. CDR3 length: 13 residues.

Judged by abundance, this clonotype is medium-sized. V and J are TRBV6-2 or TRBV6-3 and TRBJ1-1; D gene unclear. This CDR3 contains 14 residues. Germline lookup yields CDR1 MNHEY and CDR2 SVGEGT. Trimming stripped 3 bases from V and 2 bases from J, with 10 bases between. This chain's CDR3 is CASSYGSYNTEAFF. CDR3 nucleotides: TGTGCCAGCAGTTATGGCAGTTACAACACTGAAGCTTTCTTT.

By sample share, this clonotype is medium-sized. The V call is TRBV21-1, the J call TRBJ1-1. TRBV21-1 is listed as a pseudogene. This CDR3 is built from 11 residues. CDR3 nucleotides: TGTGCCAGCAGCCGCTACACTGAAGCTTTCTTT. This sequence encodes CASSRYTEAFF.

This clonotype is classed as medium-sized. The chain recombines TRBV19 with TRBJ2-7, with TRBD2 matching over 7 bases. The CDR3 covers 15 residues. Per germline, CDR1 LNHDA and CDR2 SQIVND (reference sequence). V lost 3 bases, J lost 1 base, and 6 bases stayed unmatched. CDR3 DNA sequence: TGTGCCAGTAGTATGGGGGACTACCGTTCCTACGAGCAGTACTTC. This translates into CASSMGDYRSYEQYF.

By frequency in the sample, this clonotype is medium-sized. The chain joins TRBV12-3 or TRBV12-4 to TRBJ2-2; no firm D call. V lost 5 bases, J lost 7 bases, and 5 bases lay in between. CDR3 length equals 11 residues. CDR3 in amino acids: CASSKIGELFF. Written as DNA, the CDR3 is TGTGCCAGCAGTAAGATCGGGGAGCTGTTTTTT.

This clonotype ranks as medium-sized. V is TRBV27 and J is TRBJ2-1; no definite D call. Per the germline V gene, CDR1 is MNHEY and CDR2 is SMNVEV (reference sequence). CDR3 length: 13 residues. Trimming pared 2 bases from V and 7 bases from J, leaving 9 bases between. For the CDR3, the DNA is TGTGCCAGCAGTTTAAACCAGCTTAATGAGCAGTTCTTC. The encoded protein is CASSLNQLNEQFF.

This clonotype occurred a few times. The V and J genes are TRBV25-1 and TRBJ2-7; tentatively, D is TRBD1 or TRBD2 (5 bases each). V dropped 6 bases and J dropped 5 bases, with 14 bases sitting between them. Germline V gene sequence: CDR1 MGHDK, CDR2 SYGVNS. This CDR3 region has 13 residues. CDR3 loop: CASRAHGADEQYF. The CDR3 DNA sequence: TGTGCCAGCAGGGCCCACGGGGCGGACGAGCAGTACTTC.

This clonotype is judged medium-sized. The CDR3 is CASSMATGWTDTQYF. The CDR3 DNA reads as TGTGCCAGTAGTATGGCGACGGGGTGGACAGATACGCAGTATTTT. The chain is built from TRBV19 and TRBJ2-3; tentatively, D is TRBD2 (5 bases). This CDR3 has 15 amino acids. CDR1 and CDR2 (germline): LNHDA, SQIVND (reference sequence). The V end was cut by 3 bases, the J end by 3 bases, with 13 bases between.

This clonotype has a handful of counts. This chain uses TRBV19 with TRBJ1-2; 10 nucleotides agree with TRBD1. CDR1 is LNHDA and CDR2 is SQIVND in the germline V gene (reference sequence). V was pared by 3 bases and J by 5 bases, with 6 bases of the junction left unmatched. This CDR3 comprises 15 residues. The CDR3 DNA reads TGTGCCAGTAGTATTGACAGGGGGCGCTTATATGGCTACACCTTC. Residues: CASSIDRGRLYGYTF.

By share, this clonotype counts as medium-sized. The rearrangement joins TRBV6-5 to TRBJ2-7; D gene uncertain. The CDR3 is 11 amino acids. The germline V gene encodes CDR1 MNHEY and CDR2 SVGAGI. V lost 7 bases to trimming and J lost 2 bases, with 6 bases between them. The CDR3 DNA reads TGTGCCAGCAAGAACGCCTACGAGCAGTACTTC. It codes for CASKNAYEQYF.

The chain joins TRBV10-1 to TRBJ1-2; tentatively, D is TRBD1 (5 bases). The CDR3 runs to 11 residues. The V gene lost 8 bases and the J gene lost 6 bases, with 10 bases spanning the gap. Looked up from germline, CDR1 is WNHNN and CDR2 is SYGVQD (reference sequence). This chain's CDR3 is CASGDSDGYTF. In DNA, the CDR3 is TGCGCCAGCGGGGACTCTGATGGCTACACCTTC.

This clonotype is labeled medium-sized. The chain links TRBV20-1 to TRBJ2-1, with D possibly being TRBD2 (7 bases). Looked up from germline, CDR1 is DFQATT and CDR2 is SNEGSKA (reference sequence). The CDR3 spans 15 residues. The ends were cut back, 1 base at V and 4 bases at J, with 14 bases in the middle. This CDR3 reads CSARVEGGPYNEQFF. For the CDR3, the DNA is TGCAGTGCTAGAGTCGAGGGGGGGCCGTACAATGAGCAGTTCTTC.

By sample fraction, this clonotype is medium-sized (0.01 to 0.1%). V usage is TRBV5-1 and J usage is TRBJ2-1, with D possibly TRBD1 on 5 matching bases. V was pared by 0 bases and J by 9 bases, with 16 bases between. The CDR3 spans 15 residues. The germline V gene has CDR1 SGHRS and CDR2 YFSETQ. The CDR3 coding sequence is TGCGCCAGCAGCTTGGACCTTGGACAAAGGGGTGAGCAGTTCTTC. Protein: CASSLDLGQRGEQFF.